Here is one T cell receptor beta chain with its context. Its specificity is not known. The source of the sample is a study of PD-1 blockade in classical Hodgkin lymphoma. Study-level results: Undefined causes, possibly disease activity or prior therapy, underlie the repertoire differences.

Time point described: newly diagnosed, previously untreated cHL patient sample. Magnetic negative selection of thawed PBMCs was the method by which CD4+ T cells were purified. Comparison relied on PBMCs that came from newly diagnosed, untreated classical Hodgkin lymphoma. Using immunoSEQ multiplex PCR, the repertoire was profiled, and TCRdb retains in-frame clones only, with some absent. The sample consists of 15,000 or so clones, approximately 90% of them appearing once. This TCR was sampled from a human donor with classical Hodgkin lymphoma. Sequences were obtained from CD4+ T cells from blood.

The CDR3 spells CASSLAHGNTGELFF. DNA for the CDR3: TGTGCCAGCAGCTTGGCGCATGGGAACACCGGGGAGCTGTTTTTT. V is TRBV5-4 and J is TRBJ2-2; D remains ambiguous. V lost 0 bases and J lost 1, with 7 bases in between. Germline V gene data show CDR1 as SGHNT and CDR2 as YYREEE (reference sequence). The CDR3 contains 15 residues.